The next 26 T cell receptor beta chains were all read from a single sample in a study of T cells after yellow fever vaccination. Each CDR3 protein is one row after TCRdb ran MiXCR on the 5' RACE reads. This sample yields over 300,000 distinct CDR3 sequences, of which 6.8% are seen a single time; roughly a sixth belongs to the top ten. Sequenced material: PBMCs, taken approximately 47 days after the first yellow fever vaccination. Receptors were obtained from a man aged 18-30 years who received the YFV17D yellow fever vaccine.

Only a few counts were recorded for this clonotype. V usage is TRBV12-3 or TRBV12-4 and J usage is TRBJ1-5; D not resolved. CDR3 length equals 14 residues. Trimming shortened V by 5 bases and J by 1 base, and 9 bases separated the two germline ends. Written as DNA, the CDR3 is TGTGCCAGCAGTGTCGGGCTGAGCAATCAGCCCCAGCATTTT. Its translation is CASSVGLSNQPQHF.

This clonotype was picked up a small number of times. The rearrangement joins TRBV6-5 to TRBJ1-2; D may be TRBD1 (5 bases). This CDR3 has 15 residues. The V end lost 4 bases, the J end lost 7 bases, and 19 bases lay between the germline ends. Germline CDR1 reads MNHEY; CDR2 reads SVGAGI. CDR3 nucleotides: TGTGCCAGCAGTTCCCCTTTGGGGGGGACTCTTGGCTACACCTTC. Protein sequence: CASSSPLGGTLGYTF.

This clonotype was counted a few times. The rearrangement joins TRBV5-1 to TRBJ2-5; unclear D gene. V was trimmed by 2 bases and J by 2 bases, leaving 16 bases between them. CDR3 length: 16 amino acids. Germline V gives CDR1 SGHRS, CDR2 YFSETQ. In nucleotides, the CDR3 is TGCGCCAGCAGCTTTAGGTTCCAGGCGAATCAAGAGACCCAGTACTTC. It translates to CASSFRFQANQETQYF.

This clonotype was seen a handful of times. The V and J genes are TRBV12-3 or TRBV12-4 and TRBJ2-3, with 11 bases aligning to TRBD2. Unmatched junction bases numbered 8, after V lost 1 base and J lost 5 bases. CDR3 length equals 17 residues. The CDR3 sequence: CASSLGMTSGAGDTQYF. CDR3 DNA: TGTGCCAGCAGTTTAGGGATGACTAGCGGGGCGGGAGATACGCAGTATTTT.

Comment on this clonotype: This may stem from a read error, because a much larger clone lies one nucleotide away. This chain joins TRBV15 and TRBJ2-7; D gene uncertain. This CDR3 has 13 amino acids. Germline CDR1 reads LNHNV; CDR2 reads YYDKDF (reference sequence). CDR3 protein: CATSRGISYERYV. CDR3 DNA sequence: TGTGCCACCAGCAGAGGGATTTCCTACGAGCGGTACGTC.

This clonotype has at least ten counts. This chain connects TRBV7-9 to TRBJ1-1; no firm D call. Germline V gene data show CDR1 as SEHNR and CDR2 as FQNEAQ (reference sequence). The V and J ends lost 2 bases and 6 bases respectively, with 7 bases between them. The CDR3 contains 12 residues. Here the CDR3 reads CASSLSDAEAFF. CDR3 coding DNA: TGTGCCAGCAGCTTAAGCGACGCTGAAGCTTTCTTT.

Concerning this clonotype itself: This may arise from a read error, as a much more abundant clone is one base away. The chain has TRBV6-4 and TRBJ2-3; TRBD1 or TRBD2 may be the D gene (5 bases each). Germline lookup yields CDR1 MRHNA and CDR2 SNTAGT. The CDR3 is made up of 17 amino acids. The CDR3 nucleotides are TGTGCCTGCAGTTTTTTCTCTATGGGGGTTGGCACAGATACGCAGTATTTT. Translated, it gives CACSFFSMGVGTDTQYF.

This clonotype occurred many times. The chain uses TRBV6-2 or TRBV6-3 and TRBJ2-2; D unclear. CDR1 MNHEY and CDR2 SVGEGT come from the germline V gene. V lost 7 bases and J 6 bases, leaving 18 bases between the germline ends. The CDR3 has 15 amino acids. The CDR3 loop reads CASTFDDRYAGELFF. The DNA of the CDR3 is TGTGCCAGCACTTTCGACGACCGATACGCCGGGGAGCTGTTTTTT.

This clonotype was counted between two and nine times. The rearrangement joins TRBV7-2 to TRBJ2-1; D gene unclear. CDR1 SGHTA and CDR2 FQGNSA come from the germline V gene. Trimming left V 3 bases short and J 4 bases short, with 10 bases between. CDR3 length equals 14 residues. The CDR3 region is CASSFTRRYNEQFF. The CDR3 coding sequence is TGTGCCAGCAGCTTTACGCGCAGATACAATGAGCAGTTCTTC.

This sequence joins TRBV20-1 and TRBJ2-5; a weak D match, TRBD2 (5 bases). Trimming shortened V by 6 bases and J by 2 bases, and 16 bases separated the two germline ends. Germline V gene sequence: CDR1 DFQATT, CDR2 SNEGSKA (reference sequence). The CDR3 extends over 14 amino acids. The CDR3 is CSARRWESQETQYF. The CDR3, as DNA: TGCAGTGCCCGACGGTGGGAGAGTCAAGAGACCCAGTACTTC.

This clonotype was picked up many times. This chain's CDR3 is CASSLGGGVYNEQFF. The DNA of the CDR3 is TGTGCCAGCAGCTTGGGGGGAGGAGTCTACAATGAGCAGTTCTTC. V is TRBV5-6 and J is TRBJ2-1; maybe TRBD2 (6 bases). V lost 0 bases, J lost 3 bases, and 10 bases lay in between. The germline gives CDR1 SGHDT, CDR2 YYEEEE. The CDR3 is 15 amino acids.

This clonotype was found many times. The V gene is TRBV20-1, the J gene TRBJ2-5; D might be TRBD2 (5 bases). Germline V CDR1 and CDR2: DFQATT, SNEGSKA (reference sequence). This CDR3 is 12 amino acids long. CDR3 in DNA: TGCAGGGCCGGGGTCCTCCAAGAGACCCAGTACTTC. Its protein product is CRAGVLQETQYF.

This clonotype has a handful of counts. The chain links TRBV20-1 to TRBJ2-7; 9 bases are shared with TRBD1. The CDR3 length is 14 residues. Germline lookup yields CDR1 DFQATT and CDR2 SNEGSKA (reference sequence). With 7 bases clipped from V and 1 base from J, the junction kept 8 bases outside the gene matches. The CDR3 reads CSVMTGGESYEQYF. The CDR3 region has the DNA TGCAGTGTTATGACAGGGGGTGAATCCTACGAGCAGTACTTC.

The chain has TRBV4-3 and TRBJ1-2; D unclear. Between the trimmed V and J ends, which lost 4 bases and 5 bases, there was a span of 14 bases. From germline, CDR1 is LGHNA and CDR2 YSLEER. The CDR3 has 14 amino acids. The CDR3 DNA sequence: TGCGCCAGCAGCCTTCAGACGGCCCGATATGGCTACACCTTC. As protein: CASSLQTARYGYTF.

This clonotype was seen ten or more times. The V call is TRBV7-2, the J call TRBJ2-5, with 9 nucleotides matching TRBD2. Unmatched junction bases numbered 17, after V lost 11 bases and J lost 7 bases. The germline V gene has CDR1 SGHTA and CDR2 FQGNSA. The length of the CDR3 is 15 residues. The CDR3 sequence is CAADSASGAMRTQYF. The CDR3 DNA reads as TGTGCCGCGGACTCGGCTAGCGGGGCCATGAGGACCCAGTACTTC.

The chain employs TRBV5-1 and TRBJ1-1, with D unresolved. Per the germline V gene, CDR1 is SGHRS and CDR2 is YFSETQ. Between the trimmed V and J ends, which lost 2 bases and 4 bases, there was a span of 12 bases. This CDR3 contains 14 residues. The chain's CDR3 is CASSFSGSGTEAFF. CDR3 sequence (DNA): TGCGCCAGCAGCTTTTCCGGTAGTGGCACTGAAGCTTTCTTT.

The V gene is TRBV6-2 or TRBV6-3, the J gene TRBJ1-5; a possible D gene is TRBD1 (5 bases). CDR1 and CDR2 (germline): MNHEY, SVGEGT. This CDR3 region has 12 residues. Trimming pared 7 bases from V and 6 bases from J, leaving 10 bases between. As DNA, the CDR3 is TGTGCCAGCACCACAGGTCCTCAGCCCCAGCATTTT. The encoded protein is CASTTGPQPQHF.

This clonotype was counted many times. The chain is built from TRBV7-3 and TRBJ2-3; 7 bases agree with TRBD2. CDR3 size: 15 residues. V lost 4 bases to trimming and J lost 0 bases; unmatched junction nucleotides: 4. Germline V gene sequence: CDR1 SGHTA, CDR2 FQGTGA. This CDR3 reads CASSSSGGSTDTQYF. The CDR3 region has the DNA TGTGCCAGCAGCTCTTCGGGGGGTAGCACAGATACGCAGTATTTT.

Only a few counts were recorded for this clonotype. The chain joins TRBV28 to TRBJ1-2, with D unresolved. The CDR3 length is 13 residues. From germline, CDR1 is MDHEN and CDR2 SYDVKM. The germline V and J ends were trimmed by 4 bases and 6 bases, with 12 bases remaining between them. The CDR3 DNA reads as TGTGCCAGCAGTTCATACAGACCGGATGGCTACACCTTC. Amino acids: CASSSYRPDGYTF.

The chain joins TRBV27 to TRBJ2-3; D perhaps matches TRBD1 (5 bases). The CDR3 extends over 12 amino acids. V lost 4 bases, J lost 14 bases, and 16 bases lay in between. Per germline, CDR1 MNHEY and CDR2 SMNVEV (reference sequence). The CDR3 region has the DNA TGTGCCAGCAGTTCAGGGCCGGTTAGGGCGTATTTT. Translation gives CASSSGPVRAYF.

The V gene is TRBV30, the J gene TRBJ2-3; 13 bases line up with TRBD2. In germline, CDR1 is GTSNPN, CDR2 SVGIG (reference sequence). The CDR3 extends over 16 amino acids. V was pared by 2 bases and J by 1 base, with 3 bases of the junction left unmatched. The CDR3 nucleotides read TGTGCCTGGAGTCGAGGACTAGCGGGGGGCACAGATACGCAGTATTTT. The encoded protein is CAWSRGLAGGTDTQYF.

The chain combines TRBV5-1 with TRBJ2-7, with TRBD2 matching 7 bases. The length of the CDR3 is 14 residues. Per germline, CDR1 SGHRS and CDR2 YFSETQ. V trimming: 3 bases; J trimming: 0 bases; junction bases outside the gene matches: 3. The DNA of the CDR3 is TGCGCCAGCAGCTCCAGGGAGGGCTCCTACGAGCAGTACTTC. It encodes CASSSREGSYEQYF.

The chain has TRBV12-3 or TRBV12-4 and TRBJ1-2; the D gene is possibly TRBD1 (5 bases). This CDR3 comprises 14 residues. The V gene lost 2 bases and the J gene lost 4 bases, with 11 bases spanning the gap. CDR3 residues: CASSLNPGSYGYTF. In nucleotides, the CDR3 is TGTGCCAGCAGTTTAAACCCAGGGAGCTATGGCTACACCTTC.

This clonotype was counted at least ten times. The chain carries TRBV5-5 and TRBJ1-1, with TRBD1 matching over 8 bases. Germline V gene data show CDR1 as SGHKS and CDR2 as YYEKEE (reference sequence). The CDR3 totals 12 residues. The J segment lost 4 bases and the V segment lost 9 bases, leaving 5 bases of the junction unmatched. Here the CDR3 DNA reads TGTGCCACCGGACAGGGTGTCACTGAAGCTTTCTTT. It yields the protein CATGQGVTEAFF.

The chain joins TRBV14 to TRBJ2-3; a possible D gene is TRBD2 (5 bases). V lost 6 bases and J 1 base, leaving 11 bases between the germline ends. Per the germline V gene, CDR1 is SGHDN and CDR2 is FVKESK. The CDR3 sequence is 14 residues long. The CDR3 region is CASRNAAGTDTQYF. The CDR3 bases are TGTGCCAGCAGGAATGCAGCGGGCACAGATACGCAGTATTTT.

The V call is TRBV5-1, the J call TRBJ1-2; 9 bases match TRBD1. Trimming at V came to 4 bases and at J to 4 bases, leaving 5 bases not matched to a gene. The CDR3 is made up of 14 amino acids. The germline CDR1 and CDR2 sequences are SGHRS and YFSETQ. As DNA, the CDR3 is TGCGCCAGCAGCCCGGGACAGGGAATCTATGGCTACACCTTC. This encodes CASSPGQGIYGYTF.